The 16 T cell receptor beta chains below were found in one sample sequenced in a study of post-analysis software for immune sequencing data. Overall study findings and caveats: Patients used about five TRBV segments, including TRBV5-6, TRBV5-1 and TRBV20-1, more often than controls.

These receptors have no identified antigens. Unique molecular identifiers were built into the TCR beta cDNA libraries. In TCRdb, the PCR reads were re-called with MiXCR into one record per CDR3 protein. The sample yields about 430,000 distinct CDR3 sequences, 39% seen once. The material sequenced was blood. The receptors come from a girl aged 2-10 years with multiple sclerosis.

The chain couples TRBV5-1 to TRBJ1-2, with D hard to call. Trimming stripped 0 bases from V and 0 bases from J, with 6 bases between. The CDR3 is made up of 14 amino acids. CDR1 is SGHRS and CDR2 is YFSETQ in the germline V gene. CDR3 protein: CASSLVQANYGYTF. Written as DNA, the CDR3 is TGCGCCAGCAGCTTGGTCCAAGCTAACTATGGCTACACCTTC.

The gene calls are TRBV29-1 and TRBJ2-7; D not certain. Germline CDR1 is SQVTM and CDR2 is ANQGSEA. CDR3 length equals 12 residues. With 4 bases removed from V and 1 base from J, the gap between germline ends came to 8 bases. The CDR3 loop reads CSVVGTSYEQYF. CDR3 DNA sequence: TGCAGCGTTGTAGGCACTTCCTACGAGCAGTACTTC.

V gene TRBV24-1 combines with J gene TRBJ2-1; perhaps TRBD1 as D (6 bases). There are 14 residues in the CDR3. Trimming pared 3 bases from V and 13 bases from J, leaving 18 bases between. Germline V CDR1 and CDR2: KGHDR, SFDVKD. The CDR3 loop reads CATSDLDSTKYQFF. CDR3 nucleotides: TGTGCCACCAGTGATCTGGACAGTACTAAATATCAGTTCTTC.

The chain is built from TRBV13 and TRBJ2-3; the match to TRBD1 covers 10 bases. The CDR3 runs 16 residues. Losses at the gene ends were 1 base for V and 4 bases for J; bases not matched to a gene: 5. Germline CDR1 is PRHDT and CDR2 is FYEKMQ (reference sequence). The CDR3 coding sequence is TGTGCCAGCAGCTTAGCGACGACAGGGGGCCCAGATACGCAGTATTTT. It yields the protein CASSLATTGGPDTQYF.

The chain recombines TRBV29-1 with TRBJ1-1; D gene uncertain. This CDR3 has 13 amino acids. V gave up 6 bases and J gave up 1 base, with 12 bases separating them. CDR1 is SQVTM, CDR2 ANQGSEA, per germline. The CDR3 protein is CSVQTEANTEAFF. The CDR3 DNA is TGCAGCGTGCAAACAGAAGCGAACACTGAAGCTTTCTTT.

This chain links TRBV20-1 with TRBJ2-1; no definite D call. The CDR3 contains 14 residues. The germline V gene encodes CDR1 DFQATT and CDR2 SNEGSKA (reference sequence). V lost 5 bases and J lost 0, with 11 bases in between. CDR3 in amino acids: CSAPLLSSYNEQFF. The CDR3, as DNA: TGCAGTGCTCCTCTCCTTAGCTCCTACAATGAGCAGTTCTTC.

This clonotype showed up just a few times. The CDR3 DNA is TGTGCCAGCAGCTTCTCAGGGTTGCGCACGCAAGAGACCCAGTACTTC. It encodes CASSFSGLRTQETQYF. This chain uses TRBV7-9 with TRBJ2-5, with D maybe TRBD1 (5 bases). CDR1 and CDR2 from the germline V gene are SEHNR and FQNEAQ (reference sequence). The CDR3 length is 16 residues. The V end was cut by 3 bases, the J end by 2 bases, with 16 bases between. The entire variable domain, with the rest obtained from reference TRBV7-9 and TRBJ2-5, is as follows: DTGVSQNPRHKITKRGQNVTFRCDPISEHNRLYWYRQTLGQGPEFLTYFQNEAQLEKSRLLSDRFSAERPKGSFSTLEIQRTEQGDSAMYLCASSFSGLRTQETQYFGPGTRLLVL.

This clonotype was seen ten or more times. CDR3 protein: CASSQAPGTNYGYTF. CDR3 coding DNA: TGCGCCAGCAGCCAAGCTCCGGGGACTAACTATGGCTACACCTTC. The chain employs TRBV4-1 and TRBJ1-2; D remains ambiguous. V lost 1 base and J lost 0, with 9 bases in between. CDR3 length: 15 residues. Germline V gene sequence: CDR1 MGHRA, CDR2 YSYEKL.

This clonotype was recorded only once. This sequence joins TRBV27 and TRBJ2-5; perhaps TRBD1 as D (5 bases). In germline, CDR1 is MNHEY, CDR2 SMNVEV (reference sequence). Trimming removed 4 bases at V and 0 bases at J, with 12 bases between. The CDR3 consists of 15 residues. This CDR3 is CASSSLPGYQETQYF. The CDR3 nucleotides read TGTGCCAGCAGTTCACTACCAGGGTACCAAGAGACCCAGTACTTC.

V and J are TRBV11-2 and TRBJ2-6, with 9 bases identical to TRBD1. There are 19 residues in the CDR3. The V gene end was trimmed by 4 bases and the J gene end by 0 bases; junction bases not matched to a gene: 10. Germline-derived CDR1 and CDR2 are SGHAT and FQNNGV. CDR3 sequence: CASSSHRTGASSGANVLTF. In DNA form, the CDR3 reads TGTGCCAGCAGCTCCCACCGGACAGGGGCAAGCTCTGGGGCCAACGTCCTGACTTTC.

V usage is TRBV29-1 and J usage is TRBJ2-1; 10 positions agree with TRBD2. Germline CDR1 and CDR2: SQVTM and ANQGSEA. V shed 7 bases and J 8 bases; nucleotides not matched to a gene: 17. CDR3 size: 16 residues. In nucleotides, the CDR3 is TGCAGCGCCGATGGCGCTAGCGGGAGCACACCGGATGAGCAGTTCTTC. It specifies CSADGASGSTPDEQFF.

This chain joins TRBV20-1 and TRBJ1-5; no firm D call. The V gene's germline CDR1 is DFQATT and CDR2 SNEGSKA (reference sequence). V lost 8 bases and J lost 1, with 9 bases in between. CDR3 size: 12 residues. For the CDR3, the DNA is TGCAGTTCGGGGAGAAGCAATCAGCCCCAGCATTTT. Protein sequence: CSSGRSNQPQHF.

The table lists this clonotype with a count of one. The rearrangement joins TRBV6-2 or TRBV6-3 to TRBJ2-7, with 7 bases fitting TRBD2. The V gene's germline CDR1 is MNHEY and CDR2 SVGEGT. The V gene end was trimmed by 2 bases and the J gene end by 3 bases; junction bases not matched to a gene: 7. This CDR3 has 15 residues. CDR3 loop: CASSYRREFVYEQYF. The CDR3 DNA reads TGTGCCAGCAGTTACCGGCGGGAGTTTGTCTACGAGCAGTACTTC.

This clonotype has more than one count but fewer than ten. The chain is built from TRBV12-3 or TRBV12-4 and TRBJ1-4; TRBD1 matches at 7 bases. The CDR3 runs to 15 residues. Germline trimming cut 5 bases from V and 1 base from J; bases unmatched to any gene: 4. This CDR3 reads CASSETGVTNEKLFF. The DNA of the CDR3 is TGTGCCAGCAGTGAAACAGGGGTAACTAATGAAAAACTGTTTTTT.

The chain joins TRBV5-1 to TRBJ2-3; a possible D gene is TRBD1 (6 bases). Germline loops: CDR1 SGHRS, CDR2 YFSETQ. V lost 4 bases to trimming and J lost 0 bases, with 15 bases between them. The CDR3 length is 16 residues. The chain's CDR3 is CASSITGFGSTDTQYF. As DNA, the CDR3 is TGCGCCAGCAGCATCACAGGGTTCGGGAGCACAGATACGCAGTATTTT.

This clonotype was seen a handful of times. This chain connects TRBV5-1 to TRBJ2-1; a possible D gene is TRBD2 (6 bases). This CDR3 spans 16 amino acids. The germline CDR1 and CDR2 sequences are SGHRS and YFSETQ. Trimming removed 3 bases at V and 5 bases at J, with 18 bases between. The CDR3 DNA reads TGCGCCAGCAGCTCCGGCGGGTTAGCGGTAAACAATGAGCAGTTCTTC. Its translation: CASSSGGLAVNNEQFF.